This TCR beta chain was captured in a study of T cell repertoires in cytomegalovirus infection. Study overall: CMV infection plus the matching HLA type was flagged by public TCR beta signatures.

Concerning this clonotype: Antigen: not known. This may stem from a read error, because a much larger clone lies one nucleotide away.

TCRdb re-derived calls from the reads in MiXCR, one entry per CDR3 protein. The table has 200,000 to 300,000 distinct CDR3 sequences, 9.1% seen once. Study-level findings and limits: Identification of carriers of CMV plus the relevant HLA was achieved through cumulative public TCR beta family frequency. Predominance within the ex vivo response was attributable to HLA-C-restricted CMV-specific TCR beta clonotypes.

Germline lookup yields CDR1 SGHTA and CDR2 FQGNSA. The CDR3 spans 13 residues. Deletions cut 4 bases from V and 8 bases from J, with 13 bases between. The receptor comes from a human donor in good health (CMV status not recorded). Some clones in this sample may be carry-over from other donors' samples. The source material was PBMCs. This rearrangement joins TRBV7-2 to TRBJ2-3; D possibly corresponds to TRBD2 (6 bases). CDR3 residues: CASSSHRGSTQYF. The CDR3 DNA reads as TGTGCCAGCAGCTCACACCGGGGGAGTACGCAGTATTTT. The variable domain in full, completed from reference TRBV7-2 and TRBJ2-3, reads GAGVSQSPSNKVTEKGKDVELRCDPISGHTALYWYRQSLGQGLEFLIYFQGNSAPDKSGLPSDRFSAERTGGSVSTLTIQRTQQEDSAVYLCASSSHRGSTQYFGPGTRLTVL.